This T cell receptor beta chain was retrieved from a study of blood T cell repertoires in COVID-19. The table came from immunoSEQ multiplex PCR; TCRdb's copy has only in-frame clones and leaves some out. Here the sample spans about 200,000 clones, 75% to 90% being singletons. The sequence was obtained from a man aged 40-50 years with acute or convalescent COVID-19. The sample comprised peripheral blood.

CDR3 in DNA: TGTGCCAGCAGCCCGGGTGCTGGGCAGCCCCAGCATTTT. Translated: CASSPGAGQPQHF. V gene TRBV5-6 combines with J gene TRBJ1-5, with D uncertain. There are 13 residues in the CDR3. The germline V and J ends were trimmed by 4 bases and 7 bases, with 12 bases remaining between them. The germline gives CDR1 SGHDT, CDR2 YYEEEE.